These 20 T cell receptor beta chains came from one sample sequenced in a study of blood T cell repertoires in COVID-19. Profiling relied on immunoSEQ multiplex PCR, and the TCRdb table lists in-frame clones only, not all of them. Seen here are around 100,000 clones, 80% to 85% observed once, and the top ten hold roughly 0.83%. Material for sequencing was peripheral blood. These receptors were collected from a woman in her seventies with acute or convalescent COVID-19.

The chain has TRBV12-5 and TRBJ1-5, with 9 nucleotides matching TRBD1. The J segment lost 4 bases and the V segment lost 1 base, leaving 2 bases of the junction unmatched. CDR3 length: 15 amino acids. The V gene's germline CDR1 is LGHNT and CDR2 FRNRAP. CDR3 nucleotide sequence: TGTGCTAGTGGTTTGGACAGGGGGCGGAATCAGCCCCAGCATTTT. Translating it yields CASGLDRGRNQPQHF. The whole variable domain, remainder taken from reference TRBV12-5 and TRBJ1-5, is DARVTQTPRHKVTEMGQEVTMRCQPILGHNTVFWYRQTMMQGLELLAYFRNRAPLDDSGMPKDRFSAEMPDATLATLKIQPSEPRDSAVYFCASGLDRGRNQPQHFGDGTRLSIL.

CDR3 protein: CVPRRGTEGNTIYF. The DNA of the CDR3 is TGCGTCCCGCGTAGGGGGACAGAGGGGAACACCATATATTTT. This chain joins TRBV23-1 and TRBJ1-3; TRBD1 agrees at 7 bases. TRBV23-1 is sorted into the ORF group, with uncertain function. The CDR3 totals 14 residues.

This chain links TRBV5-1 with TRBJ2-2; 9 nucleotides line up with TRBD2. Germline trimming cut 2 bases from V and 6 bases from J; bases unmatched to any gene: 14. This CDR3 region has 18 residues. Germline V CDR1 and CDR2: SGHRS, YFSETQ. CDR3 DNA sequence: TGCGCCAGCAGCTTTTTTCTTAGCGGGAGCGCCGGCGCCGGGGAGCTGTTTTTT. Amino acid sequence: CASSFFLSGSAGAGELFF.

This sequence joins TRBV11-2 and TRBJ2-5; no definite D call. V gave up 5 bases and J gave up 4 bases, with 5 bases separating them. Germline loops: CDR1 SGHAT, CDR2 FQNNGV. This CDR3 region has 11 residues. The CDR3 is CASSLTETQYF. CDR3 in DNA: TGTGCCAGCAGCCTAACAGAGACCCAGTACTTC.

This chain connects TRBV29-1 to TRBJ1-2, with D tentatively TRBD1 (6 bases). Trimming removed 7 bases from V and 2 bases from J, with 14 bases in between. The CDR3 extends over 13 amino acids. Germline V gives CDR1 SQVTM, CDR2 ANQGSEA. In DNA form, the CDR3 reads TGCAGCGCCTCATTACAGGGAAACTATGGCTACACCTTC. Translating gives CSASLQGNYGYTF.

The chain recombines TRBV6-5 with TRBJ1-3, with 7 bases matching TRBD1. The germline V gene has CDR1 MNHEY and CDR2 SVGAGI. CDR3 length equals 15 residues. V dropped 3 bases and J dropped 4; count of bases not matched to a gene: 6. The CDR3 DNA follows: TGTGCCAGCAGTTATTACGGACAGGCAGGAAACACCATATATTTT. It codes for CASSYYGQAGNTIYF.

The rearrangement links TRBV30 to TRBJ2-1, with 15 positions matching TRBD2. In germline, CDR1 is GTSNPN, CDR2 SVGIG (reference sequence). V shed 4 bases and J 4 bases; nucleotides not matched to a gene: 5. This CDR3 has 16 residues. This CDR3 reads CAWNSGLAGGYNEQFF. The CDR3 DNA reads as TGTGCCTGGAATTCCGGACTAGCGGGAGGGTACAATGAGCAGTTCTTC.

Only a few counts were recorded for this clone. The CDR3 is CASSQFSGPNTGELFF. The CDR3 nucleotides read TGCGCCAGCAGCCAATTTAGCGGACCGAACACCGGGGAGCTGTTTTTT. V gene TRBV4-1 combines with J gene TRBJ2-2; perhaps TRBD2 as D (6 bases). This CDR3 region has 16 residues. Per the germline V gene, CDR1 is MGHRA and CDR2 is YSYEKL. V was shortened by 2 bases and J by 0 bases, with 10 bases between the two germline ends.

This clone occurred once. The rearrangement joins TRBV6-5 to TRBJ2-7; D is unresolved. Germline V gives CDR1 MNHEY, CDR2 SVGAGI. V was trimmed by 8 bases and J by 1 base, leaving 9 bases between them. This CDR3 region has 12 residues. The CDR3 DNA reads as TGTGCCAGCCTAGGCATTTCCTACGAGCAGTACTTC. Its translation is CASLGISYEQYF.

This clone was observed a handful of times. The genes are TRBV11-2 and TRBJ2-7, with 8 bases fitting TRBD1. V was pared by 5 bases and J by 5 bases, with 8 bases of the junction left unmatched. This CDR3 spans 14 amino acids. Germline CDR1 and CDR2: SGHAT and FQNNGV. The CDR3 protein is CASSLGQGIDEQYF. The CDR3 DNA is TGTGCCAGCAGCCTCGGACAGGGAATCGACGAGCAGTACTTC.

A single count supports this clone. The chain recombines TRBV5-4 with TRBJ1-2; 8 positions agree with TRBD1. Germline V CDR1 and CDR2: SGHNT, YYREEE (reference sequence). The CDR3 is made up of 15 amino acids. V trimming: 5 bases; J trimming: 4 bases; junction bases outside the gene matches: 10. CDR3 region: CASSRTGIEIYGYTF. CDR3 sequence (DNA): TGTGCCAGCAGTCGGACAGGGATCGAGATCTATGGCTACACCTTC.

The sample holds a few counts of this clone. The chain uses TRBV12-5 and TRBJ2-1, with D tentatively TRBD2 (5 bases). CDR3 length equals 13 residues. The V gene lost 5 bases and the J gene lost 9 bases, with 14 bases spanning the gap. Germline CDR1 is LGHNT and CDR2 is FRNRAP. The CDR3 sequence: CASGLRAGGEQFF. The CDR3 nucleotides are TGTGCTAGTGGTCTCCGGGCGGGCGGTGAGCAGTTCTTC. Filled out from reference TRBV12-5 and TRBJ2-1, the complete variable domain reads DARVTQTPRHKVTEMGQEVTMRCQPILGHNTVFWYRQTMMQGLELLAYFRNRAPLDDSGMPKDRFSAEMPDATLATLKIQPSEPRDSAVYFCASGLRAGGEQFFGPGTRLTVL.

The rearrangement joins TRBV9 to TRBJ2-7; 9 bases agree with TRBD2. After removal of 3 bases from V and 5 bases from J, the junction contained 6 bases not matched to a gene. CDR1 is SGDLS and CDR2 is YYNGEE in the germline V gene. The CDR3 consists of 14 residues. The CDR3 DNA follows: TGTGCCAGCAGCGACCTTAGCGGGAGTAACGAGCAGTACTTC. Encoded protein: CASSDLSGSNEQYF.

The chain combines TRBV6-5 with TRBJ1-2; 7 positions agree with TRBD1. Germline CDR1 and CDR2: MNHEY and SVGAGI. The ends lost 4 bases at V and 6 bases at J; junction bases unmatched: 5. The CDR3 runs 13 residues. The CDR3 reads CASSWIGQDGYTF. As DNA, the CDR3 is TGTGCCAGCAGTTGGATTGGACAGGATGGCTACACCTTC.

This rearrangement joins TRBV5-1 to TRBJ2-6; 9 nucleotides agree with TRBD1. The germline gives CDR1 SGHRS, CDR2 YFSETQ. This CDR3 spans 17 amino acids. The junction had 8 bases not matched to a gene; V was cut back by 4 bases and J by 3 bases. The DNA for the CDR3 is TGCGCCAGCAGCATAACAGGGGGCGCAGGTGGGGCCAACGTCCTGACTTTC. It encodes CASSITGGAGGANVLTF.

The J gene is TRBJ2-7, the V gene TRBV12-5; TRBD2 matches 7 bases. Germline lookup yields CDR1 LGHNT and CDR2 FRNRAP. Unmatched junction bases numbered 11, after V lost 7 bases and J lost 5 bases. The CDR3 sequence is 14 residues long. CDR3 nucleotide sequence: TGTGCTAGTGCCCGCGGGGAGGGCATAGACGAGCAGTACTTC. This sequence encodes CASARGEGIDEQYF.

The sample holds a few counts of this clone. The chain employs TRBV3-1 (or the pseudogene TRBV3-2) and TRBJ2-2, with D maybe TRBD1 (6 bases). Per germline, CDR1 LGHDT and CDR2 YNNKEL (reference sequence). There are 14 residues in the CDR3. The CDR3 loop reads CAIQQGFSSGELFF. The DNA of the CDR3 is TGTGCTATCCAACAGGGATTTTCCTCCGGGGAGCTGTTTTTT.

This chain joins TRBV7-6 and TRBJ2-7; possible D gene TRBD1, 5 bases. The CDR3 is made up of 13 amino acids. Germline CDR1 and CDR2: SGHVS and FNYEAQ. The V gene lost 5 bases and the J gene lost 1 base, with 9 bases spanning the gap. CDR3 nucleotide sequence: TGTGCCAGCAGCGCCAGGGTTTCCTACGAGCAGTACTTC. It yields the protein CASSARVSYEQYF.

The J gene is TRBJ1-2, the V gene TRBV10-3; D might be TRBD1 (5 bases). V lost 8 bases to trimming and J lost 3 bases, with 13 bases between them. This CDR3 contains 13 residues. Germline CDR1 and CDR2: ENHRY and SYGVKD. This CDR3 is CAIEGGGDYGYTF. As DNA, the CDR3 is TGTGCCATCGAGGGAGGAGGGGACTATGGCTACACCTTC.

This clone has a single count. This rearrangement joins TRBV11-2 to TRBJ2-1; 7 nucleotides line up with TRBD2. The CDR3 has 17 residues. Germline CDR1 and CDR2: SGHAT and FQNNGV. With 1 base clipped from V and 8 bases from J, the junction kept 14 bases outside the gene matches. The CDR3 DNA is TGTGCCAGCAGCTTAGGTGGACTAGGCCTAAGGGACGATGAGCAGTTCTTC. Its protein product is CASSLGGLGLRDDEQFF.